This T cell receptor beta chain was sequenced for a study of T cells expressing NK-cell markers (dated by TCRdb to 2020 to 2022). In the study overall: TCR beta-chain repertoires were profiled in sorted CD3+CD56+NKG2C+, CD3+CD56+NKG2C- and CD3+CD56-NKG2C+ T-cell subsets from eight donors. Most of the eight sequenced donors were HCMV-seropositive and one was HCMV-seronegative. Randomly selected healthy volunteers, three men and five women, were used as the eight sequenced donors. Illumina HiSeq 2000/2500, MiSeq or NextSeq was used to sequence libraries as 2 x 150 bp reads.

To determine HCMV serostatus, a commercial ELISA kit was used to detect HCMV-specific IgG in serum. Peripheral blood mononuclear cells were isolated from blood by Ficoll density gradient centrifugation. There are 19 amino acids in the CDR3, from cysteine to phenylalanine inclusive. No DNA is given. CDR1 SGDLS and CDR2 YYNGEE were looked up in the germline V gene. General study outcomes and caveats: Whether the expanded NKG2C-expressing T cell clones were specific for HCMV antigens was left unclear. For roughly six donors, the dominant CD3+CD56+NKG2C+ clonotypes were among the top 10 CD8+ clonotypes and accounted for about 1.0-7.5% of CD8+ T cells. Those dominant clonotypes were again the most abundant among CD3+CD56-NKG2C+ cells in several donors, at roughly 25-65%.

The reads were generated on an Illumina HiSeq 2000. TCR beta cDNA libraries were made by 5'RACE template switching that added a universal primer site and unique molecular identifiers. Priming for cDNA synthesis came from the TCR beta constant segment, and two successive PCR amplification steps followed. The authors processed their data as follows. MIGEC handled demultiplexing of the reads and grouping by UMI, while MiTCR was used to assemble and quantify clonotypes. To exclude erroneous sequences, any TCR cDNA sequence not supported by at least two reads was discarded. The tcR package was used for downstream repertoire analysis, with clonotypes matched between fractions based on CDR3 nucleotide sequence plus V segment. VDJmatch was used to annotate antigen specificity against VDJdb, with one amino acid substitution in CDR3 permitted. The reads, reprocessed by TCRdb, yield one row per CDR3 protein sequence and no DNA. TCRdb, not the original authors, processed these V and J calls. The record for this sample contains 550,000 or so distinct CDR3 sequences. 3% to 4.5% of the sample belongs to the ten largest clones.

Notes on this clonotype: Its antigen is not yet known.

The receptor comes from a man between 18 and 35 years old in good health. Donor details come from another sample of the same person, matched by shared clones. Sequencing was carried out using blood T cells: a sorted CD56 or NKG2C T cell subset, CD4+ or CD8+ T cells, or bulk PBMC T cells (not recorded which). The chain links TRBV9 with TRBJ2-3; TCRdb selects TRBD2, and the lack of DNA leaves this call unchecked. The CDR3 has the sequence CASSAPSGRAYRGADTQYF.